A selection of T cell receptor beta chains follows, all from one sample in a study of T cell repertoires in cytomegalovirus infection. MiXCR was run by TCRdb on the reads, yielding one entry per CDR3 protein. The sample consists of roughly 700,000 distinct CDR3 sequences, 33% of them appearing once. These receptors have no known antigen. Sequencing was performed on cultured PBMCs, taken from culture after CMV antigen stimulation. These receptors were collected from a human donor in good health (CMV status not recorded). Some clones in this sample may be carry-over from other donors' samples. Both conserved end residues are part of each CDR3.

length: 13
V: TRBV6-8
CDR3: CASRAFAKNIQYF

length: 13
V: TRBV2
CDR3: CASIQDRGETQYF

length: 14
V: TRBV7-8
CDR3: CASSLAHVSTEAFF

length: 15
V: TRBV7-9
CDR3: CASSSPDRGKNEQYF

length: 14
V: TRBV19
CDR3: CATSGDRSTDTQYF

length: 14
V: TRBV7-4
CDR3: CASNPGTPSNEQYF

length: 16
V: TRBV7-2
CDR3: CASSLSAGGPTDTQYF

length: 18
V: TRBV7-4
CDR3: CASSLGTPGTRKENEQFF

length: 15
V: TRBV6-5
CDR3: CASNRGVANTGELFF

length: 12
V: TRBV6-2/TRBV6-3
CDR3: CASTADGYEQYF

length: 14
V: TRBV6-1
CDR3: CASSRQFSGNTIYF

length: 16
V: TRBV12-3/TRBV12-4
CDR3: CASSLERGGVYNEQFF

length: 12
V: TRBV2
CDR3: CASSAGFTEAFF

length: 16
V: TRBV7-9
CDR3: CASRPRTGGGGNTIYF

length: 16
V: TRBV2
CDR3: CASRTNEVTGGENLFF

length: 12
V: TRBV20-1
CDR3: CSASSEPYEQYF

length: 16
V: TRBV28
CDR3: CASSSWNYREHCGYTF

length: 14
V: TRBV7-6
CDR3: CASSLSGRDSPLHF

length: 11
V: TRBV7-9
CDR3: CASSFGVEAFF

length: 15
V: TRBV12-3/TRBV12-4
CDR3: CASSPAGTGNQPQHF

length: 14
V: TRBV7-8
CDR3: CASSFAGTADGYTF

length: 13
V: TRBV11-2
CDR3: CASSFARYNEQFF

length: 16
V: TRBV27
CDR3: CASSLTLAGGRDTQYF

length: 13
V: TRBV7-9
CDR3: CASSAPRTDTQYF

length: 15
V: TRBV7-6
CDR3: CASSLVGDRGPEQYF

length: 15
V: TRBV28
CDR3: CASNRAGVPTDTQYF

length: 12
V: TRBV15
CDR3: CATGQHLGGYTF

length: 15
V: TRBV12-3/TRBV12-4
CDR3: CASTSRTALRDGYTF

length: 16
V: TRBV5-7
CDR3: CASSNEVGLYQETQYF

length: 13
V: TRBV4-1
CDR3: CASSQGTDQPQHF

length: 15
V: TRBV6-5
CDR3: CASSSPPRGKNIQYF

length: 15
V: TRBV7-2
CDR3: CASPPMVANTGELFF

length: 15
V: TRBV20-1
CDR3: CRGAPGLAGNNEQFF

length: 16
V: TRBV7-8
CDR3: CASSSTRGQLNSPLHF

length: 12
V: TRBV12-3/TRBV12-4
CDR3: CASAREYEKLFF

length: 14
V: TRBV20-1
CDR3: CSAPLVGFNTEAFF

length: 13
V: TRBV18
CDR3: CASSELRTYEQYF

length: 15
V: TRBV20-1
CDR3: CSARKGSGGLREQYF

length: 13
V: TRBV20-1
CDR3: CSARVDRGYGYTF

length: 15
V: TRBV7-2
CDR3: CASSLYTGNYQPQHF

length: 14
V: TRBV4-3
CDR3: CASSRGRLTYGYTF

length: 18
V: TRBV7-2
CDR3: CASSRRASGGGGADTQYF

length: 12
V: TRBV19
CDR3: CATAGITDTQYF

length: 15
V: TRBV12-3/TRBV12-4
CDR3: CASRTGTGAYNEQFF

length: 14
V: TRBV7-2
CDR3: CASTLAGSTDTQYF

length: 13
V: TRBV3-1
CDR3: CASSQEITYGYTF

length: 15
V: TRBV7-2
CDR3: CASSRGLSGANVLTF

length: 14
V: TRBV6-5
CDR3: CASSSTPLVHEQYF

length: 17
V: TRBV20-1
CDR3: CSARGPGGGGYTDTQYF

length: 16
V: TRBV7-2
CDR3: CASSFLRSSGANVLTF

length: 14
V: TRBV12-3/TRBV12-4
CDR3: CASRLAGGTYEQYF

length: 12
V: TRBV7-2
CDR3: CASSLVASTQYF

length: 15
V: TRBV5-1
CDR3: CASSLGDRAYNEQFF

length: 12
V: TRBV28
CDR3: CASLTPGGPQYF

length: 15
V: TRBV27
CDR3: CASSSNSEMNTEAFF

length: 15
V: TRBV19
CDR3: CASSIWGFSNQPQHF

length: 15
V: TRBV11-2
CDR3: CASSLPLAVLNEQFF

length: 16
V: TRBV7-9
CDR3: CASSPDGLAGNNEQFF

length: 13
V: TRBV7-2
CDR3: CASSPQWADTQYF

length: 11
V: TRBV6-1
CDR3: CATRRVDTQYF